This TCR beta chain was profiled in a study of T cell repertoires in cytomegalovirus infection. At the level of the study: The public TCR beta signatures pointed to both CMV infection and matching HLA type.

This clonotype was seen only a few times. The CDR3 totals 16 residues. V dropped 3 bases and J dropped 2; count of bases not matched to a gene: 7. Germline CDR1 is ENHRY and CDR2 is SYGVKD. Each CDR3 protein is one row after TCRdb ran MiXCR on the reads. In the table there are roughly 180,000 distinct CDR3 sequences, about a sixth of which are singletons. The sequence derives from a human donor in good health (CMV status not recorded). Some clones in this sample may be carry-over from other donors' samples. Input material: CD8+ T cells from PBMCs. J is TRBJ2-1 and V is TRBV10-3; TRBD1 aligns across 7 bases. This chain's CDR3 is CAISESWQGAYNEQFF. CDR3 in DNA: TGTGCCATCAGTGAATCGTGGCAGGGGGCCTACAATGAGCAGTTCTTC.